This T cell receptor beta chain came from a study of control samples from healthy donors and cancer patients. TCRdb's table, derived via immunoSEQ multiplex PCR, lists solely in-frame clones and lacks some. The profile covers some 150,000 clones, with 90% to 95% appearing a single time and roughly 13% taken by the ten largest. The sequencing sample was made of blood. The TCR comes from a man aged 35 to 55 in good health.

The CDR3 region is CASSYLAGPLEQYF. The CDR3 DNA reads TGTGCCAGCAGTTATCTAGCGGGGCCCCTCGAGCAGTACTTC. The chain employs TRBV28 and TRBJ2-7; 9 bases are a match to TRBD2. V was pared by 4 bases and J by 6 bases, with 7 bases of the junction left unmatched. CDR1 MDHEN and CDR2 SYDVKM come from the germline V gene. CDR3 size: 14 residues. Variable domain in full (rest from reference TRBV28 and TRBJ2-7): DVKVTQSSRYLVKRTGEKVFLECVQDMDHENMFWYRQDPGLGLRLIYFSYDVKMKEKGDIPEGYSVSREKKERFSLILESASTNQTSMYLCASSYLAGPLEQYFGPGTRLTVT.